This TCR beta chain was retrieved from a study of T cells expressing NK-cell markers. This CDR3 spans 15 amino acids. CDR1 DFQATT and CDR2 SNEGSKA come from the germline V gene (reference sequence). With UMIs, 5'RACE template switching was used to make TCR beta cDNA. TCRdb re-called the 5' RACE reads and gives one entry per CDR3 protein, without DNA. Reported are hundreds of thousands of distinct CDR3 sequences; the ten largest clones contain approximately 3.5%. This sequence originates from a man aged 18 to 30 in good health. The sequenced sample consisted of blood T cells: a sorted CD56 or NKG2C T cell subset, CD4+ or CD8+ T cells, or bulk PBMC T cells (not recorded which). The rearrangement links TRBV20-1 to TRBJ2-2; TCRdb's D call, TRBD2, is unchecked because there is no DNA. The CDR3 spells CSARVVTSFTGELFF.